These 15 T cell receptor beta chains came from one sample sequenced in a study of long-term antiretroviral therapy in people with HIV (dated 2022 in TCRdb). Sequencing of the TRB variable region was done with the immunoSEQ hsTCRB v3.0 assay at survey level resolution. The table was pulled from immuneACCESS by TCRdb, which kept in-frame rearrangements only. Such tables lose some clones; where checked, under half of the loss comes from unresolved V genes, and the rest has no known cause. The sample contains 25,000 to 35,000 clones, 96% of them found a single time. In total, the top ten clones hold 2.4% of the sample. Sample: unsorted PBMCs, taken approximately 6.6 years after starting antiretroviral therapy. The receptors stem from a man under 40 with HIV.

This chain uses TRBV30 with TRBJ2-1; 8 nucleotides align to TRBD1. The junction had 8 bases not matched to a gene; V was cut back by 0 bases and J by 1 base. There are 17 residues in the CDR3. Germline V gene sequence: CDR1 GTSNPN, CDR2 SVGIG (reference sequence). DNA for the CDR3: TGTGCCTGGAGTGTACTACAGGGGGACCCTTCCTACAATGAGCAGTTCTTC. Protein sequence: CAWSVLQGDPSYNEQFF.

J is TRBJ1-5 and V is TRBV9, with D perhaps TRBD1 (5 bases). This CDR3 is built from 15 residues. Germline values: CDR1 SGDLS, CDR2 YYNGEE. Trimming took 4 bases from V and 4 from J, leaving 15 bases between them. CDR3 nucleotide sequence: TGTGCCAGCAGCCCCACCGGACACGGGAATCAGCCCCAGCATTTT. Its translation is CASSPTGHGNQPQHF.

The gene calls are TRBV5-1 and TRBJ2-1; D unclear. V was shortened by 0 bases and J by 7 bases, with 8 bases between the two germline ends. The CDR3 is 13 amino acids. CDR1 is SGHRS and CDR2 is YFSETQ in the germline V gene. The CDR3 bases are TGCGCCAGCAGCTTGGCGACCCTAAATGAGCAGTTCTTC. Translation: CASSLATLNEQFF.

The rearrangement uses TRBV5-1 and TRBJ2-5, with D possibly being TRBD1 or TRBD2 (6 bases each). The CDR3 runs 15 residues. Germline CDR1 SGHRS, CDR2 YFSETQ. The V and J ends lost 4 bases and 1 base respectively, with 14 bases between them. The CDR3 reads CASSIVGGIQETQYF. CDR3 coding DNA: TGCGCCAGCAGCATTGTAGGGGGGATCCAAGAGACCCAGTACTTC.

In this sample, this clone turned up a few times. V gene TRBV2 combines with J gene TRBJ2-1; 7 bases match TRBD2. The germline V gene has CDR1 SNHLY and CDR2 FYNNEI. Trimming took 9 bases from V and 9 from J; bases not matched to a gene: 14. This CDR3 has 14 residues. The CDR3 region is CASSGLAATGEQFF. CDR3 bases: TGTGCCAGTTCTGGGCTAGCGGCTACGGGTGAGCAGTTCTTC.

This chain links TRBV19 with TRBJ2-3; no clear D gene. Deletions cut 4 bases from V and 4 bases from J, with 6 bases between. The CDR3 runs to 12 residues. CDR1 and CDR2 (germline): LNHDA, SQIVND (reference sequence). The CDR3 DNA is TGTGCCAGTAGTAAAGCCTCAGATACGCAGTATTTT. Translating it yields CASSKASDTQYF.

This chain links TRBV2 with TRBJ1-1; TRBD1 matches at 9 bases. Germline V gives CDR1 SNHLY, CDR2 FYNNEI. V was pared by 5 bases and J by 3 bases, with 7 bases of the junction left unmatched. The CDR3 runs 15 residues. CDR3 region: CASSKQGARDTEAFF. In nucleotides, the CDR3 is TGTGCCAGCAGTAAACAGGGGGCAAGGGACACTGAAGCTTTCTTT.

The V gene is TRBV6-6, the J gene TRBJ2-5; weak D call: TRBD1 (5 bases). The CDR3 has 13 residues. V was trimmed by 2 bases and J by 4 bases, leaving 8 bases between them. Germline assignment: CDR1 MNHNY and CDR2 SVGAGI (reference sequence). The CDR3 is CASSYDSRETQYF. The CDR3 region has the DNA TGTGCCAGCAGTTACGACAGTCGAGAGACCCAGTACTTC.

V and J are TRBV7-3 and TRBJ1-1; perhaps TRBD1 as D (5 bases). The germline CDR1 and CDR2 sequences are SGHTA and FQGTGA. The length of the CDR3 is 13 residues. With 5 bases removed from V and 1 base from J, the gap between germline ends came to 8 bases. The CDR3 reads CASSIGQNTEAFF. In DNA, the CDR3 is TGTGCCAGCAGCATCGGACAGAACACTGAAGCTTTCTTT. Looking up the rest from reference TRBV7-3 and TRBJ1-1 gives the full variable domain: GAGVSQTPSNKVTEKGKYVELRCDPISGHTALYWYRQSLGQGPEFLIYFQGTGAADDSGLPNDRFFAVRPEGSVSTLKIQRTERGDSAVYLCASSIGQNTEAFFGQGTRLTVV.

The chain has TRBV27 and TRBJ2-3; no definite D call. The V gene's germline CDR1 is MNHEY and CDR2 SMNVEV (reference sequence). This CDR3 is 17 amino acids long. The V end lost 6 bases, the J end lost 2 bases, and 21 bases lay between the germline ends. The CDR3 nucleotides read TGTGCCAGCAGCAACCTCCTGACTGGCGGTAACACAGATACGCAGTATTTT. Protein sequence: CASSNLLTGGNTDTQYF.

This clone has a single count. CDR3: CASSLDLQGYEQYF. CDR3 nucleotide sequence: TGTGCCAGCAGCTTAGACCTCCAGGGCTACGAGCAGTACTTC. The V gene is TRBV7-9, the J gene TRBJ2-7, with D possibly being TRBD1 (5 bases). Germline-derived CDR1 and CDR2 are SEHNR and FQNEAQ (reference sequence). CDR3 size: 14 residues. V lost 1 base and J lost 3, with 10 bases in between.

The genes are TRBV5-4 and TRBJ2-6; D is unclear. CDR3 length: 15 amino acids. V was clipped by 2 bases and J by 1 base, with 7 bases between them. Looked up from germline, CDR1 is SGHNT and CDR2 is YYREEE (reference sequence). The CDR3 protein is CASSFLGSGANVLTF. CDR3 DNA sequence: TGTGCCAGCAGCTTCCTAGGTTCTGGGGCCAACGTCCTGACTTTC. The full variable domain, rest sourced from reference TRBV5-4 and TRBJ2-6, is ETGVTQSPTHLIKTRGQQVTLRCSSQSGHNTVSWYQQALGQGPQFIFQYYREEENGRGNFPPRFSGLQFPNYSSELNVNALELDDSALYLCASSFLGSGANVLTFGAGSRLTVL.

The V call is TRBV18, the J call TRBJ1-4; 8 bases line up with TRBD1. The V gene's germline CDR1 is KGHSH and CDR2 LQKENI. This CDR3 contains 16 residues. The J segment lost 0 bases and the V segment lost 4 bases, leaving 4 bases of the junction unmatched. DNA of the CDR3: TGTGCCAGCTCACGGGACAGGCTTGCAACTAATGAAAAACTGTTTTTT. Protein sequence: CASSRDRLATNEKLFF. Complete variable domain (other parts from reference TRBV18 and TRBJ1-4): NAGVMQNPRHLVRRRGQEARLRCSPMKGHSHVYWYRQLPEEGLKFMVYLQKENIIDESGMPKERFSAEFPKEGPSILRIQQVVRGDSAAYFCASSRDRLATNEKLFFGSGTQLSVL.

V gene TRBV7-6 combines with J gene TRBJ2-5; 7 nucleotides match TRBD1. The junction had 3 bases not matched to a gene; V was cut back by 4 bases and J by 1 base. The CDR3 sequence is 14 residues long. Germline V lookup: CDR1 SGHVS, CDR2 FNYEAQ. CDR3 amino acids: CASSSGQPQETQYF. CDR3 coding DNA: TGTGCCAGCAGCTCGGGACAGCCCCAAGAGACCCAGTACTTC.

This chain uses TRBV5-4 with TRBJ1-1, with D possibly TRBD1 on 6 matching bases. This CDR3 contains 16 residues. Germline CDR1 SGHNT, CDR2 YYREEE (reference sequence). The V end was cut by 3 bases, the J end by 0 bases, with 15 bases between. CDR3 sequence (DNA): TGTGCCAGCAGCTCCGGACAGAGACCCATGAACACTGAAGCTTTCTTT. Translated, it gives CASSSGQRPMNTEAFF.